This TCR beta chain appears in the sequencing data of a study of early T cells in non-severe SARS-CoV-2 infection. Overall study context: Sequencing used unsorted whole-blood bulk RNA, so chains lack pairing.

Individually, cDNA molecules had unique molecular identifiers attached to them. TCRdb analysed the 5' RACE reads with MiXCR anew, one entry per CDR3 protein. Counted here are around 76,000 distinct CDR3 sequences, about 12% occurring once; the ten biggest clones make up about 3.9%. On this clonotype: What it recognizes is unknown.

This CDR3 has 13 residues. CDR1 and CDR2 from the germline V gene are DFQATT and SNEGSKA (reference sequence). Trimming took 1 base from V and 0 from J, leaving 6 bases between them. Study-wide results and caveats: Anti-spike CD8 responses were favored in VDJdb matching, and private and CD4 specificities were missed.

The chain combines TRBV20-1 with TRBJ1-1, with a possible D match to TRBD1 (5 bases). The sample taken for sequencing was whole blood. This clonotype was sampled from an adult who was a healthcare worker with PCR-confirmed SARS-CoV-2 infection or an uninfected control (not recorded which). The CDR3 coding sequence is TGCAGTGCTAGAGGACAGTTGAACACTGAAGCTTTCTTT. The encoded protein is CSARGQLNTEAFF.